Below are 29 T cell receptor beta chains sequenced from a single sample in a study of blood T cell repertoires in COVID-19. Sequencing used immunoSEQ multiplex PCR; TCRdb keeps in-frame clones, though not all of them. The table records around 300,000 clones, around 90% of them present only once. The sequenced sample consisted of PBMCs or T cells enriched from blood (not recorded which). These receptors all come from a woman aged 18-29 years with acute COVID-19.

The CDR3 bases are TGTGCCAGCAGCCAAGTGGGACTAGCGGGAGGAGGGGATACGCAGTATTTT. As protein: CASSQVGLAGGGDTQYF. The chain employs TRBV3-1 (or the pseudogene TRBV3-2) and TRBJ2-3; the match to TRBD2 covers 15 bases. Germline trimming cut 1 base from V and 6 bases from J; bases unmatched to any gene: 5. The CDR3 runs 17 residues. Germline values: CDR1 LGHDT, CDR2 YNNKEL (reference sequence).

The CDR3 loop reads CASSLGGTYGYTF. The CDR3 DNA reads TGTGCCAGCAGTTTAGGTGGGACATATGGCTACACCTTC. V and J are TRBV12-3 or TRBV12-4 and TRBJ1-2; D is perhaps TRBD1 (6 bases). Trimming pared 1 base from V and 5 bases from J, leaving 8 bases between. This CDR3 spans 13 amino acids.

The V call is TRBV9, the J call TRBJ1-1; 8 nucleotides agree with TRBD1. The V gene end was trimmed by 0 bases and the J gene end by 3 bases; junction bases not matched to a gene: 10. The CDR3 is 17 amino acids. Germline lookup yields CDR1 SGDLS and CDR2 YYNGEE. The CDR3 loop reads CASSVEGTGVYHTEAFF. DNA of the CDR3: TGTGCCAGCAGCGTAGAGGGGACAGGAGTTTATCACACTGAAGCTTTCTTT.

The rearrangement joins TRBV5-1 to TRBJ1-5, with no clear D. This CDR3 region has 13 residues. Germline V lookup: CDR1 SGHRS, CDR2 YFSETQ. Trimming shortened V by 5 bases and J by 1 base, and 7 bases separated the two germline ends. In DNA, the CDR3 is TGCGCCAGCAGGGCTGGCAGCAATCAGCCCCAGCATTTT. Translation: CASRAGSNQPQHF.

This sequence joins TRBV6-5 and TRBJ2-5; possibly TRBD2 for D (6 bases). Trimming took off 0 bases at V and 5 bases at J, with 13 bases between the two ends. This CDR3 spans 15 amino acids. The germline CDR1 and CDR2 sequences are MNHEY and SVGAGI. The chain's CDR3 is CASSYSGRLGETQYF. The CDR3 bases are TGTGCCAGCAGTTACTCTGGGAGGTTAGGGGAGACCCAGTACTTC.

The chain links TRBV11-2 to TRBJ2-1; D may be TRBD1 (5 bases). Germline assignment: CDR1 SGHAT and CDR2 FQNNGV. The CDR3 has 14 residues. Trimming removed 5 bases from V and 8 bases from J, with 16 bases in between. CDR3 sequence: CASSRHELQDEQFF. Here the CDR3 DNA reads TGTGCCAGCAGCAGACACGAACTACAGGATGAGCAGTTCTTC.

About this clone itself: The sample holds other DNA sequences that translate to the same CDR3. CDR3 sequence: CASSPRGASTDTQYF. In nucleotides, the CDR3 is TGTGCCAGCAGCCCCCGAGGCGCTAGCACAGATACGCAGTATTTT. V gene TRBV9 combines with J gene TRBJ2-3; D gene uncertain. The germline V gene encodes CDR1 SGDLS and CDR2 YYNGEE. This CDR3 is built from 15 residues. V lost 4 bases and J 0 bases, leaving 12 bases between the germline ends.

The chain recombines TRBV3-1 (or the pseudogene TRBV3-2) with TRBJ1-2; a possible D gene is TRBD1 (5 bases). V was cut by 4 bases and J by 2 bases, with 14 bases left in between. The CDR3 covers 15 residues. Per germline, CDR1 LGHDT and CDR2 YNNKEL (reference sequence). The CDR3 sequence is CASSRGGAANYGYTF. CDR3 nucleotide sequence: TGTGCCAGCAGCCGGGGCGGGGCAGCGAACTATGGCTACACCTTC.

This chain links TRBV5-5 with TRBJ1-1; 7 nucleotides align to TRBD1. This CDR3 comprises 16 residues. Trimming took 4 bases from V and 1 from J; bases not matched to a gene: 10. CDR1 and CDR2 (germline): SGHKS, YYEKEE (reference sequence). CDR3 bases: TGTGCCAGCAGCCGTGACGACAGGGCCGGGAACACTGAAGCTTTCTTT. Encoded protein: CASSRDDRAGNTEAFF. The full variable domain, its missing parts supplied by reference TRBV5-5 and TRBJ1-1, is DAGVTQSPTHLIKTRGQQVTLRCSPISGHKSVSWYQQVLGQGPQFIFQYYEKEERGRGNFPDRFSARQFPNYSSELNVNALLLGDSALYLCASSRDDRAGNTEAFFGQGTRLTVV.

CDR3 loop: CASSFGTGAQETQYF. DNA of the CDR3: TGTGCCAGCAGCTTTGGGACAGGGGCCCAAGAGACCCAGTACTTC. The genes are TRBV7-6 and TRBJ2-5; 10 bases align to TRBD1. Germline-derived CDR1 and CDR2 are SGHVS and FNYEAQ. Trimming cost V 3 bases and J 1 base; bases outside gene matches: 2. The CDR3 is made up of 15 amino acids.

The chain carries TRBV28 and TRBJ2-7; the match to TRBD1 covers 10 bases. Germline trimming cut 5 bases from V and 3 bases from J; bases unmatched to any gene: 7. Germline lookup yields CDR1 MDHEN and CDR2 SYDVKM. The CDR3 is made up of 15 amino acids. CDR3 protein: CASSGSGTGVYEQYF. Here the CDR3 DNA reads TGTGCCAGCAGTGGTAGTGGGACAGGGGTCTACGAGCAGTACTTC.

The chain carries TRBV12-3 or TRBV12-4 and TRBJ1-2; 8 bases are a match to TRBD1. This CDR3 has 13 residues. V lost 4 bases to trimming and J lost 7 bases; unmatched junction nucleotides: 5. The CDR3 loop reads CASSSRGRSGYTF. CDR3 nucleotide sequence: TGTGCCAGCAGTTCCAGGGGGCGAAGTGGCTACACCTTC.

CDR3 in amino acids: CASSPGQGSGQPQHF. In nucleotides, the CDR3 is TGTGCCAGCAGCCCAGGACAGGGCAGCGGTCAGCCCCAGCATTTT. The chain links TRBV7-2 to TRBJ1-5; 8 bases line up with TRBD1. With V trimmed by 5 bases and J by 6 bases, 9 bases remained unmatched. Per the germline V gene, CDR1 is SGHTA and CDR2 is FQGNSA. This CDR3 spans 15 amino acids. Using reference TRBV7-2 and TRBJ1-5 for the parts outside the CDR3, the full variable domain is GAGVSQSPSNKVTEKGKDVELRCDPISGHTALYWYRQSLGQGLEFLIYFQGNSAPDKSGLPSDRFSAERTGGSVSTLTIQRTQQEDSAVYLCASSPGQGSGQPQHFGDGTRLSIL.

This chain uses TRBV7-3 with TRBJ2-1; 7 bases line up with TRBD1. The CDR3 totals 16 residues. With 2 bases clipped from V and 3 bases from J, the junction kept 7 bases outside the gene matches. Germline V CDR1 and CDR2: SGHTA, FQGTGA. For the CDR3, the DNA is TGTGCCAGCAGCTTATCAGGGGGACAATTCTACAATGAGCAGTTCTTC. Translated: CASSLSGGQFYNEQFF.

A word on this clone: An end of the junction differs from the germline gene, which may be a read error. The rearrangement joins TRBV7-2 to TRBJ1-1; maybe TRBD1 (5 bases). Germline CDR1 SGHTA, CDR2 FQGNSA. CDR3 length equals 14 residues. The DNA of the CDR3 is TGTGCCAGCAGCCCATGGGGGGGACCCGAACCGGAGATCTTT. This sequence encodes CASSPWGGPEPEIF.

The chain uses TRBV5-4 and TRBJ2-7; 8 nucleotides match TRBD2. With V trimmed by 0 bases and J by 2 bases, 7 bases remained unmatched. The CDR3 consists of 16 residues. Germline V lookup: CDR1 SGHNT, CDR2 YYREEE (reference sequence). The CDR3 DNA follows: TGTGCCAGCAGCTTGGTGGGCGGGAGGCCCACCTACGAGCAGTACTTC. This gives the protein CASSLVGGRPTYEQYF.

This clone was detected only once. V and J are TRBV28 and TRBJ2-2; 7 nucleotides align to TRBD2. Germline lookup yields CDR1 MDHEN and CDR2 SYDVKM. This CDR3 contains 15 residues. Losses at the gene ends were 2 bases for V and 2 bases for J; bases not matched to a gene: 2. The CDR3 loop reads CASSLAGVNTGELFF. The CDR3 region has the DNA TGTGCCAGCAGTTTAGCGGGGGTTAACACCGGGGAGCTGTTTTTT.

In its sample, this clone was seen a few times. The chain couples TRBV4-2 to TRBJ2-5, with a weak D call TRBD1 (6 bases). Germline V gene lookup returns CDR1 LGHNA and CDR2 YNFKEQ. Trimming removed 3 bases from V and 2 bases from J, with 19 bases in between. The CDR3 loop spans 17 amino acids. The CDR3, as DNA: TGTGCCAGCAGCCATCCACAGGGACCGGTAGCGCAAGAGACCCAGTACTTC. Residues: CASSHPQGPVAQETQYF.

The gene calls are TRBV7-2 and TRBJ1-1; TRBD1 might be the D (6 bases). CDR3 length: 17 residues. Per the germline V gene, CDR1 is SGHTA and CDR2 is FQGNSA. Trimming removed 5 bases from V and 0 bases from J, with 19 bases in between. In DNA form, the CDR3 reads TGTGCCAGCAGCACGCCGATCCGGGGGGCCCTGAACACTGAAGCTTTCTTT. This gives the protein CASSTPIRGALNTEAFF.

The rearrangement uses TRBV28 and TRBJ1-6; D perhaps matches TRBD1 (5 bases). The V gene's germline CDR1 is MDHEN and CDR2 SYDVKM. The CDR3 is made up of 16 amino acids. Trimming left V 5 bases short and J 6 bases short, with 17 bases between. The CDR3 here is CASSRTGDWLNSPLHF. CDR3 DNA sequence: TGTGCCAGCAGTCGAACCGGGGACTGGCTTAATTCACCCCTCCACTTT.

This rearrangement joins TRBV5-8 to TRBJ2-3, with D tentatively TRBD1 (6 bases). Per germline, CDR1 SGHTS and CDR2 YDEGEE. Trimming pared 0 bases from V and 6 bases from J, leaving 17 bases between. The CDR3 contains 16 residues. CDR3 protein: CASSLGRDKRLDTQYF. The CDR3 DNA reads TGTGCCAGCAGCTTGGGCAGGGACAAGAGGTTGGATACGCAGTATTTT.

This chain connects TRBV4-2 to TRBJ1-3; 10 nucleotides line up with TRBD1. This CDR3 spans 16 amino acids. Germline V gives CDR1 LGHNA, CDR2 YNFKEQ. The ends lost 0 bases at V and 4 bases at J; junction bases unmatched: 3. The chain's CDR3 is CASSQDGTGVGNTIYF. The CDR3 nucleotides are TGTGCCAGCAGCCAAGACGGGACAGGGGTCGGAAACACCATATATTTT.

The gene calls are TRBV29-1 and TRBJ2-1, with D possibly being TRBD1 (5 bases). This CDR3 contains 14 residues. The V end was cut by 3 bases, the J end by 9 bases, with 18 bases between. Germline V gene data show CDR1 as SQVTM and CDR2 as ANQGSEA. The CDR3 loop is CSVEFKGVGFEQFF. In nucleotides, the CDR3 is TGCAGCGTTGAGTTCAAAGGGGTGGGTTTTGAGCAGTTCTTC.

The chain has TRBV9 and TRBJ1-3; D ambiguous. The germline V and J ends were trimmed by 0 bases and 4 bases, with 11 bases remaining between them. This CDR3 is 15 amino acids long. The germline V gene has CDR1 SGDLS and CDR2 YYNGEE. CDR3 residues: CASSVDDFEGNTIYF. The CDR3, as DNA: TGTGCCAGCAGCGTAGACGACTTTGAGGGAAACACCATATATTTT.

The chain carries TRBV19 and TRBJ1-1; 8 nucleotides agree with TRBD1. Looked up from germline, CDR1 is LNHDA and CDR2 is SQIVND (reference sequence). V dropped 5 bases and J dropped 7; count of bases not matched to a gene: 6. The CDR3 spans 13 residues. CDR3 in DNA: TGTGCCAGTAGTCCCGACAGGGGAGGTGAAGCTTTCTTT. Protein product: CASSPDRGGEAFF.

The DNA of the CDR3 is TGTGCCAGCAGTGAGAAACACGGGAATCGGGCACCCCTCCACTTT. It translates to CASSEKHGNRAPLHF. This chain uses TRBV6-4 with TRBJ1-6; D unclear. The CDR3 consists of 15 residues. Germline V gene sequence: CDR1 MRHNA, CDR2 SNTAGT. Between the trimmed V and J ends, which lost 3 bases and 11 bases, there was a span of 17 bases.

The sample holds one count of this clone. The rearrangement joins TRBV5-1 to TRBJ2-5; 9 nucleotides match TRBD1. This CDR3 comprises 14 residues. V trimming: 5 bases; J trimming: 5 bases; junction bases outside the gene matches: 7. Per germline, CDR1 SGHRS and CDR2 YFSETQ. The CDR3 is CASRETGGAETQYF. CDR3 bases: TGCGCCAGCAGGGAAACAGGGGGCGCCGAGACCCAGTACTTC.

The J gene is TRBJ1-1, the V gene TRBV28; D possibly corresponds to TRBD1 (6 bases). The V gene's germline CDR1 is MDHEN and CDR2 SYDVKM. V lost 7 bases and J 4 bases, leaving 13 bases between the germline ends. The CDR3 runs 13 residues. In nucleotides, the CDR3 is TGTGCCAGCACCCTCCGGGACACCACTGAAGCTTTCTTT. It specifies CASTLRDTTEAFF.

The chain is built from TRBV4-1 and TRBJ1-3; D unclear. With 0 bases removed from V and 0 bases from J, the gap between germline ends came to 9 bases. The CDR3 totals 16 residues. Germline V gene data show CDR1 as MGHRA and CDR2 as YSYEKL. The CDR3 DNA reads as TGCGCCAGCAGCCAAGAAGGCGGGAGCTCTGGAAACACCATATATTTT. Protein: CASSQEGGSSGNTIYF.